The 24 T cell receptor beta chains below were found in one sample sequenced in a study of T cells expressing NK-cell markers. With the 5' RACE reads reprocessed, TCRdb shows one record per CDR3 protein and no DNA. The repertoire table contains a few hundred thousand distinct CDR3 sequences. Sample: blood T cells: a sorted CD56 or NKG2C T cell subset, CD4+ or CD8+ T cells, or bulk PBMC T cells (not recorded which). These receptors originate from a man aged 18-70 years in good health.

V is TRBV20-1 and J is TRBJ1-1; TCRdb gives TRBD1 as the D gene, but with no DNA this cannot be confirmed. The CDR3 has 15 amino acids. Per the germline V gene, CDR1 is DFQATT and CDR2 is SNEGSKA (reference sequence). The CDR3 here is CSARKWTGANTEAFF.

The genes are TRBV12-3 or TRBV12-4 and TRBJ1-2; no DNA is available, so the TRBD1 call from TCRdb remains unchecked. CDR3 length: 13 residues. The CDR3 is CASSFDSFYGYTF.

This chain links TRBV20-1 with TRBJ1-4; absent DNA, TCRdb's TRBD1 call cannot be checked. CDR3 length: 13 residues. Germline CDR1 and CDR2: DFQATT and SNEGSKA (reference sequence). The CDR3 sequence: CSAPRGGHEKLFF.

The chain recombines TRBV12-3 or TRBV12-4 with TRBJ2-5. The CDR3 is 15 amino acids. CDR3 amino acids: CASSFYVRPQETQYF.

CDR3: CASSPSLREETQYF. The chain combines TRBV7-2 with TRBJ2-5; TCRdb's D call, TRBD2, is unchecked because there is no DNA. The germline V gene encodes CDR1 SGHTA and CDR2 FQGNSA. There are 14 residues in the CDR3. The whole variable domain, filled in from reference TRBV7-2 and TRBJ2-5, reads GAGVSQSPSNKVTEKGKDVELRCDPISGHTALYWYRQSLGQGLEFLIYFQGNSAPDKSGLPSDRFSAERTGGSVSTLTIQRTQQEDSAVYLCASSPSLREETQYFGPGTRLLVL.

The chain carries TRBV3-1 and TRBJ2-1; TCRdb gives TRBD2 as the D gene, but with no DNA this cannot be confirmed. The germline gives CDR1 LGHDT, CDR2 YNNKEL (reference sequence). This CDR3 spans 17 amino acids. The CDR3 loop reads CASSSQGLAGVYNEQFF.

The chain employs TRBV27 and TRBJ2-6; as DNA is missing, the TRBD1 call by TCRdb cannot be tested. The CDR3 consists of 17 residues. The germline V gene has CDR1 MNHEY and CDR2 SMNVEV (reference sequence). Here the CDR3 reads CASSSSQGAAGANVLTF. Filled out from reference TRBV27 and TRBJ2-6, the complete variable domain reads EAQVTQNPRYLITVTGKKLTVTCSQNMNHEYMSWYRQDPGLGLRQIYYSMNVEVTDKGDVPEGYKVSRKEKRNFPLILESPSPNQTSLYFCASSSSQGAAGANVLTFGAGSRLTVL.

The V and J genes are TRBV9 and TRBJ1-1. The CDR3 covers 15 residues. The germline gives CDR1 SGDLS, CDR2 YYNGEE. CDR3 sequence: CASSVLRNRRAEAFF.

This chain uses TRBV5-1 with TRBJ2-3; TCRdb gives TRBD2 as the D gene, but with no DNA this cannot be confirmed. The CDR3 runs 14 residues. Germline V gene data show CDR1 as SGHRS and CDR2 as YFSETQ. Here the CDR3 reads CASYGTSSADTQYF. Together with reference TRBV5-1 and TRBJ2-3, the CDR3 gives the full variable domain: KAGVTQTPRYLIKTRGQQVTLSCSPISGHRSVSWYQQTPGQGLQFLFEYFSETQRNKGNFPGRFSGRQFSNSRSEMNVSTLELGDSALYLCASYGTSSADTQYFGPGTRLTVL.

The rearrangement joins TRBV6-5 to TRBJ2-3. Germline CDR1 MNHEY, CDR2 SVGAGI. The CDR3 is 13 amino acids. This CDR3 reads CASRLGPTDTQYF.

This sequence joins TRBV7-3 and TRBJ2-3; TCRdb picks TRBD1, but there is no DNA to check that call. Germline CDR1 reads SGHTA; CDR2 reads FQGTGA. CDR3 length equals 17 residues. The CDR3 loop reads CASSLGWGGTKADTQYF.

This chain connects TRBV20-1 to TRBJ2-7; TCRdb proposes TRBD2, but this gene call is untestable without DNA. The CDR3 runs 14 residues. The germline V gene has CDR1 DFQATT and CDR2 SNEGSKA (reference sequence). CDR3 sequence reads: CSVSAGGMDYEQYF.

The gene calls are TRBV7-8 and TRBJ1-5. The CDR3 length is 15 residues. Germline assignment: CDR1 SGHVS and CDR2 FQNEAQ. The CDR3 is CASSFTGTGNQPQHF. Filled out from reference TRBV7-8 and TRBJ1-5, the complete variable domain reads GAGVSQSPRYKVAKRGQDVALRCDPISGHVSLFWYQQALGQGPEFLTYFQNEAQLDKSGLPSDRFFAERPEGSVSTLKIQRTQQEDSAVYLCASSFTGTGNQPQHFGDGTRLSIL.

The CDR3 spells CASSPGLRAERSNEQFF. The chain uses TRBV5-1 and TRBJ2-1; there is no DNA to check the TCRdb D call of TRBD2. CDR1 is SGHRS and CDR2 is YFSETQ in the germline V gene. The CDR3 is 17 amino acids.

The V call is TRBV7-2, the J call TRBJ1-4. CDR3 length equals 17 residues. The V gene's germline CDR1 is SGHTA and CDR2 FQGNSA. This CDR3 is CASSFRGGGPTNEKLFF.

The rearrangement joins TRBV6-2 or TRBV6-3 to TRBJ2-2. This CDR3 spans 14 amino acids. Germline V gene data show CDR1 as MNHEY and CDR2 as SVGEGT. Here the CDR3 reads CASRFTRSTGELFF.

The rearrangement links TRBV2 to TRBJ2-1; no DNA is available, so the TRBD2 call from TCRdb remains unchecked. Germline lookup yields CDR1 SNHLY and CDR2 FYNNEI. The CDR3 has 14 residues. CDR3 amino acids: CATLRGGEYNEQFF.

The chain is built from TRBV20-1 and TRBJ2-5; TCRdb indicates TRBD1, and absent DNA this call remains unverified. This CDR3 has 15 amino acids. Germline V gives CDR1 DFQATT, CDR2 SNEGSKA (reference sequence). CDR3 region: CSAPNSGADSVSQYF.

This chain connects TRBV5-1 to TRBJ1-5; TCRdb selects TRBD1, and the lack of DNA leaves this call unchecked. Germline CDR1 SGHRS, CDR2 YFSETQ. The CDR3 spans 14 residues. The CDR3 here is CASSLEGPHQPQHF. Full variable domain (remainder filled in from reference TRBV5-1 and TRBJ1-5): KAGVTQTPRYLIKTRGQQVTLSCSPISGHRSVSWYQQTPGQGLQFLFEYFSETQRNKGNFPGRFSGRQFSNSRSEMNVSTLELGDSALYLCASSLEGPHQPQHFGDGTRLSIL.

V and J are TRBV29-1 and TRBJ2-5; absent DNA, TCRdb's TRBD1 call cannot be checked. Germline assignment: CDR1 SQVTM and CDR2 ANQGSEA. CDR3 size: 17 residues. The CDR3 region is CSVHQLDRGASQETQYF.

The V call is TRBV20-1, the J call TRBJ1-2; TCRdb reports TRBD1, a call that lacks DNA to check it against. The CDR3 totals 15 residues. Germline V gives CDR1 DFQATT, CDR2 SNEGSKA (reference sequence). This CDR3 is CSARSSGQGAGGYTF.

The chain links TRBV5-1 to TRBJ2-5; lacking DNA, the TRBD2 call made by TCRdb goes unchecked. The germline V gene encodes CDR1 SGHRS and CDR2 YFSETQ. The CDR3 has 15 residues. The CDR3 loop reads CASRGGPYSRGGQYF.

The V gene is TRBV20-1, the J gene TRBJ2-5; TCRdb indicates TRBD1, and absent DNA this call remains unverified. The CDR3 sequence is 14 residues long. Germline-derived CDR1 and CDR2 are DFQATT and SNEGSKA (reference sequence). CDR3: CSALERQGKETQYF.

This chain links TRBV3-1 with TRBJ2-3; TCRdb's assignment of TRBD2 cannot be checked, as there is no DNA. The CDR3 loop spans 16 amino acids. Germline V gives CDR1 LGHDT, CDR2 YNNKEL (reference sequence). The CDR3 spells CASSQITSGGRGTQYF.